The TCR beta chain under discussion was sequenced for a study of T cells in Graves' hyperthyroidism and ophthalmopathy. Points from the study as a whole: The model forecast ophthalmopathy, anticipating it by a median approximately 6 months before onset. Within blood appeared most thyroid clonotypes that had expanded above 0.001.

There are 17 residues in the CDR3. Per the germline V gene, CDR1 is ENHRY and CDR2 is SYGVKD. Trimming cost V 2 bases and J 4 bases, with 18 bases left between them. It was RNA transcripts that yielded the amplified TCR beta CDR3 regions. Carried out on the TCR CDR3, a first-round RT-PCR used the HTBI primer set. TCRdb reanalysed the multiplex PCR reads using MiXCR and keeps one entry per CDR3 protein. The top ten clones hold 20% of a sample with roughly 380,000 distinct CDR3 sequences, roughly 13% of them seen once. Used for diagnoses were clinical symptoms, serum thyroxine and TRAb, thyroid ultrasound and orbital computed tomography. At first hyperthyroidism diagnosis, before any ophthalmopathy symptoms, the blood sample was collected. This clonotype appeared many times. Its antigen remains unidentified.

The sample comprised blood. The genes are TRBV10-3 and TRBJ2-1, with D perhaps matching TRBD1 or TRBD2 (5 bases each). The clonotype comes from a man aged 25-40 years with Graves' hyperthyroidism that later progressed to Graves' ophthalmopathy. In DNA form, the CDR3 reads TGTGCCATCAGTGAGAACCTCCGGGACGGGCAGTACAATGAGCAGTTCTTC. Its translation is CAISENLRDGQYNEQFF.